The 28 T cell receptor beta chains below come from one sample, sequenced in a study of identical twins. TCRdb recomputed calls from the 5' RACE reads with MiXCR, one row per CDR3 protein. Among 1,800,000 or so distinct CDR3 sequences listed, around 29% were seen once. Sequences were obtained from cord blood. The receptors originated from a newborn girl in good health.

As for this clonotype: A much bigger clone sits one base away, suggesting this may be a read error. The CDR3 sequence is CASSLLAGTKSYGQYF. The CDR3, as DNA: TGTGCCAGCAGCTTACTCGCCGGGACTAAGTCCTACGGGCAGTACTTC. The genes are TRBV7-9 and TRBJ2-7; 7 bases align to TRBD2. The CDR3 has 16 residues. Germline assignment: CDR1 SEHNR and CDR2 FQNEAQ (reference sequence).

This clonotype was found a few times. The chain recombines TRBV4-2 with TRBJ2-7; 8 bases agree with TRBD1. CDR3 length: 15 amino acids. The germline gives CDR1 LGHNA, CDR2 YNFKEQ. V lost 5 bases, J lost 2 bases, and 8 bases stayed unmatched. The CDR3 is CASSAGQGNAYEQYF. CDR3 DNA sequence: TGTGCCAGCAGCGCTGGACAGGGTAATGCCTACGAGCAGTACTTC.

The rearrangement joins TRBV6-1 to TRBJ1-4, with D perhaps matching TRBD1 (6 bases). Looked up from germline, CDR1 is MNHNS and CDR2 is SASEGT. The CDR3 totals 15 residues. The germline V and J ends were trimmed by 6 bases and 4 bases, with 15 bases remaining between them. CDR3 sequence: CASRKTGTRNEKLFF. CDR3 coding DNA: TGTGCCAGCAGGAAAACCGGGACACGTAATGAAAAACTGTTTTTT.

This clonotype occurred a few times. The chain is built from TRBV20-1 and TRBJ2-7; D gene uncertain. The CDR3 covers 12 residues. Trimming took 2 bases from V and 7 from J, leaving 12 bases between them. Germline V lookup: CDR1 DFQATT, CDR2 SNEGSKA (reference sequence). The CDR3 nucleotides are TGCAGTGCTAGACCGAACTACAATGAGCAGTACTTC. Amino acids: CSARPNYNEQYF.

This clonotype was recorded many times. The CDR3 region has the DNA TGTGCCAGCAGCCTTAATTCGATAGCGGGAGAAGCGTACGAGCAGTACTTC. Amino acid sequence: CASSLNSIAGEAYEQYF. The chain joins TRBV4-2 to TRBJ2-7, with TRBD2 matching 9 bases. Per the germline V gene, CDR1 is LGHNA and CDR2 is YNFKEQ. The CDR3 sequence is 17 residues long. Trimming removed 4 bases from V and 4 bases from J; junction bases left unmatched: 14.

This clonotype was observed a handful of times. The chain employs TRBV29-1 and TRBJ2-7; the D gene is possibly TRBD1 (6 bases). Germline V gene lookup returns CDR1 SQVTM and CDR2 ANQGSEA. V lost 3 bases to trimming and J lost 3 bases, with 9 bases between them. The CDR3 loop spans 12 amino acids. CDR3 protein: CSVDTGHYEQYF. CDR3 DNA: TGCAGCGTTGACACAGGGCACTACGAGCAGTACTTC.

There are a few counts of this clonotype. This chain uses TRBV29-1 with TRBJ1-1; TRBD1 aligns across 7 bases. CDR3 length equals 14 residues. V lost 3 bases, J lost 4 bases, and 8 bases stayed unmatched. Germline V lookup: CDR1 SQVTM, CDR2 ANQGSEA. The DNA for the CDR3 is TGCAGCGTTGACTGGACAGGTCGGGGCACTGAAGCTTTCTTT. This codes for CSVDWTGRGTEAFF.

This chain connects TRBV6-2 or TRBV6-3 to TRBJ1-1; D not resolved. V shed 5 bases and J shed 1 base, with 11 bases lying between them. Per the germline V gene, CDR1 is MNHEY and CDR2 is SVGEGT. There are 14 residues in the CDR3. The CDR3 DNA is TGTGCCAGCAGTCCCCACTGGGGGAACACTGAAGCTTTCTTT. This sequence encodes CASSPHWGNTEAFF.

There are many counts of this clonotype. The chain has TRBV4-2 and TRBJ2-1, with D hard to call. The ends were cut back, 0 bases at V and 4 bases at J, with 7 bases in the middle. Germline loops: CDR1 LGHNA, CDR2 YNFKEQ. CDR3 length: 14 amino acids. The CDR3 spells CASSQDSAYNEQFF. In DNA, the CDR3 is TGTGCCAGCAGCCAAGATAGTGCATACAATGAGCAGTTCTTC.

The V call is TRBV12-3 or TRBV12-4, the J call TRBJ1-5; 10 bases are shared with TRBD1. The CDR3 sequence is 20 residues long. After removal of 3 bases from V and 4 bases from J, the junction contained 18 bases not matched to a gene. This CDR3 reads CASSFSGTGESRATNQPQHF. CDR3 coding DNA: TGTGCCAGCAGTTTCTCCGGGACAGGGGAATCCAGGGCGACTAATCAGCCCCAGCATTTT.

This chain links TRBV27 with TRBJ2-1; D possibly corresponds to TRBD2 (5 bases). The end of the DNA is better explained by TRBJ2-7, so the J call may be wrong. Germline values: CDR1 MNHEY, CDR2 SMNVEV (reference sequence). The CDR3 is 17 amino acids. The CDR3 sequence is CASSLGRRAGTYNEQYF. The CDR3 DNA reads as TGTGCCAGCAGTTTAGGAAGGCGGGCTGGTACGTACAATGAGCAGTACTTC.

This CDR3 is CASSQDSGVNTGELFF. The CDR3 DNA is TGCGCCAGCAGCCAAGATTCTGGGGTTAACACCGGGGAGCTGTTTTTT. The rearrangement links TRBV4-1 to TRBJ2-2; no clear D. There are 16 residues in the CDR3. V lost 0 bases and J lost 2, with 10 bases in between. Germline V gene lookup returns CDR1 MGHRA and CDR2 YSYEKL.

This clonotype has only a few counts. The rearrangement links TRBV28 to TRBJ2-1, with 8 positions matching TRBD2. The CDR3 runs 15 residues. The J segment lost 6 bases and the V segment lost 3 bases, leaving 7 bases of the junction unmatched. Germline CDR1 is MDHEN and CDR2 is SYDVKM. The CDR3 DNA follows: TGTGCCAGCAGTTTCCCGGGACTAGTGATCAATGAGCAGTTCTTC. As protein: CASSFPGLVINEQFF.

The chain uses TRBV7-2 and TRBJ1-5; D is unresolved. The CDR3 contains 17 residues. Germline assignment: CDR1 SGHTA and CDR2 FQGNSA. The V and J ends lost 4 bases and 0 bases respectively, with 16 bases between them. The CDR3 DNA reads TGTGCCAGCAGCTACAAGAGTTGGGGATATAGCAATCAGCCCCAGCATTTT. Protein sequence: CASSYKSWGYSNQPQHF. Together with reference TRBV7-2 and TRBJ1-5, the CDR3 gives the full variable domain: GAGVSQSPSNKVTEKGKDVELRCDPISGHTALYWYRQSLGQGLEFLIYFQGNSAPDKSGLPSDRFSAERTGGSVSTLTIQRTQQEDSAVYLCASSYKSWGYSNQPQHFGDGTRLSIL.

The V gene is TRBV28, the J gene TRBJ1-1, with D perhaps TRBD1 (5 bases). The CDR3 contains 15 residues. Germline V gives CDR1 MDHEN, CDR2 SYDVKM. Trimming stripped 4 bases from V and 6 bases from J, with 18 bases between. CDR3 sequence: CASSSPGPRRPEAFF. The CDR3, as DNA: TGTGCCAGCAGTTCCCCAGGGCCCCGAAGGCCTGAAGCTTTCTTT.

This clonotype was detected many times. V and J are TRBV18 and TRBJ2-1; 9 bases fit TRBD2. J gave up 0 bases and V 6 bases, and 6 bases lay outside the gene matches. The CDR3 consists of 16 residues. Germline V gene lookup returns CDR1 KGHSH and CDR2 LQKENI. Here the CDR3 reads CASSKTSGASYNEQFF. DNA for the CDR3: TGTGCCAGCTCGAAGACTAGCGGAGCCTCCTACAATGAGCAGTTCTTC.

This clonotype was observed a handful of times. The chain couples TRBV20-1 to TRBJ1-4; the D is unclear. Germline lookup yields CDR1 DFQATT and CDR2 SNEGSKA (reference sequence). The CDR3 is made up of 11 amino acids. V was shortened by 3 bases and J by 4 bases, with 3 bases between the two germline ends. In DNA, the CDR3 is TGCAGTGCTAGTGGTAATGAAAAACTGTTTTTT. Translated: CSASGNEKLFF.

The rearrangement links TRBV28 to TRBJ1-2; no clear D gene. In germline, CDR1 is MDHEN, CDR2 SYDVKM. This CDR3 has 14 amino acids. V lost 7 bases and J lost 0, with 12 bases in between. The CDR3 loop is CASTSTRTNYGYTF. The CDR3 DNA sequence: TGTGCCAGCACCTCCACCCGCACTAACTATGGCTACACCTTC.

The V call is TRBV4-2, the J call TRBJ2-2, with D perhaps TRBD1 (6 bases). Trimming removed 4 bases at V and 4 bases at J, with 13 bases between. The CDR3 has 15 amino acids. Germline lookup yields CDR1 LGHNA and CDR2 YNFKEQ. In DNA, the CDR3 is TGTGCCAGCAGCCGGACCCCAGGGGTCACCGGGGAGCTGTTTTTT. Protein product: CASSRTPGVTGELFF.

This clonotype was recorded many times. The chain recombines TRBV10-3 with TRBJ2-7; D remains unclear. The CDR3 spans 12 residues. Germline V gives CDR1 ENHRY, CDR2 SYGVKD. Between the trimmed V and J ends, which lost 3 bases and 6 bases, there was a span of 9 bases. The CDR3 region has the DNA TGTGCCATCAGTGATACGAGTACCGAGCAGTACTTC. Encoded protein: CAISDTSTEQYF.

The table lists this clonotype with a few counts. The rearrangement joins TRBV29-1 to TRBJ2-7; 7 bases are shared with TRBD2. The germline CDR1 and CDR2 sequences are SQVTM and ANQGSEA. J was trimmed by 0 bases and V by 3 bases; bases with no gene match: 5. The CDR3 totals 14 residues. CDR3 region: CSVDQRGSSYEQYF. The CDR3 DNA follows: TGCAGCGTTGACCAGCGGGGATCCTCCTACGAGCAGTACTTC.

The V gene is TRBV9, the J gene TRBJ1-5; D uncertain. V was shortened by 1 base and J by 3 bases, with 11 bases between the two germline ends. Germline V gives CDR1 SGDLS, CDR2 YYNGEE. The CDR3 sequence is 15 residues long. This CDR3 reads CASSVLSGLNQPQHF. The CDR3 DNA is TGTGCCAGCAGCGTATTGTCCGGTCTCAATCAGCCCCAGCATTTT.

The V and J genes are TRBV5-1 and TRBJ2-5; TRBD2 matches 10 bases. Germline V gene lookup returns CDR1 SGHRS and CDR2 YFSETQ. V lost 4 bases and J lost 5; bases outside the gene matches: 11. The CDR3 totals 16 residues. The CDR3 loop is CASSLTAGGPWETQYF. Written as DNA, the CDR3 is TGCGCCAGCAGCCTTACAGCGGGGGGGCCGTGGGAGACCCAGTACTTC. The whole variable domain, remainder taken from reference TRBV5-1 and TRBJ2-5, is KAGVTQTPRYLIKTRGQQVTLSCSPISGHRSVSWYQQTPGQGLQFLFEYFSETQRNKGNFPGRFSGRQFSNSRSEMNVSTLELGDSALYLCASSLTAGGPWETQYFGPGTRLLVL.

The V gene is TRBV5-5, the J gene TRBJ1-2; weak D call: TRBD1 (5 bases). The germline V gene encodes CDR1 SGHKS and CDR2 YYEKEE (reference sequence). This CDR3 contains 17 residues. Trimming took 0 bases from V and 0 from J, leaving 15 bases between them. CDR3 protein: CASSLAAGKVANYGYTF. CDR3 coding DNA: TGTGCCAGCAGCTTGGCGGCAGGGAAGGTAGCTAACTATGGCTACACCTTC.

This clonotype was counted a few times. This chain connects TRBV4-2 to TRBJ1-4; no clear D. CDR1 is LGHNA, CDR2 YNFKEQ, per germline. The CDR3 extends over 16 amino acids. V was trimmed by 0 bases and J by 0 bases, leaving 8 bases between them. The CDR3 bases are TGTGCCAGCAGCCAAGATAGGCGGGCAACTAATGAAAAACTGTTTTTT. It yields the protein CASSQDRRATNEKLFF.

About this clonotype itself: This could be a read error, since a much larger clone is one nucleotide away. The chain is built from TRBV4-2 and TRBJ2-7; no clear D. Deletions cut 0 bases from V and 0 bases from J, with 15 bases between. The CDR3 is 17 amino acids. Germline lookup yields CDR1 LGHNA and CDR2 YNFKEQ. CDR3 in amino acids: CASSQEPIRVTSYEQYF. In nucleotides, the CDR3 is TGTGCCAGCAGCCAAGAGCCGATTCGGGTGACCTCCTACGAGCAGTACTTC.

The V call is TRBV4-1, the J call TRBJ2-5, with TRBD2 as a possible D gene (6 bases). Trimming removed 2 bases from V and 4 bases from J, with 20 bases in between. Germline V lookup: CDR1 MGHRA, CDR2 YSYEKL. The CDR3 covers 17 residues. The chain's CDR3 is CASSQKALGLARETQYF. CDR3 nucleotides: TGCGCCAGCAGCCAAAAGGCCTTGGGGCTAGCGAGAGAGACCCAGTACTTC.

The chain joins TRBV5-1 to TRBJ2-5; 10 nucleotides line up with TRBD2. The CDR3 extends over 16 amino acids. CDR1 is SGHRS, CDR2 YFSETQ, per germline. V lost 2 bases, J lost 11 bases, and 15 bases stayed unmatched. CDR3 loop: CASSFMSSGRYNEQYF. The CDR3 nucleotides read TGCGCCAGCAGCTTCATGTCTAGCGGGAGATACAATGAGCAGTACTTC.